The 21 T cell receptor beta chains listed next were all sequenced from one sample in a study of long-term antiretroviral therapy in people with HIV. Samples were assayed with immunoSEQ v3.0 at survey level. Repertoires were generated with immunoSEQ multiplex PCR, while TCRdb's copy carries only in-frame clones and drops some. The table records approximately 20,000 clones, about 88% of them present only once. Specimen: unsorted PBMCs, collected 0.6 years after starting antiretroviral therapy. The receptors shown here come from a man aged 55 to 69 with HIV.

This rearrangement joins TRBV10-3 to TRBJ2-1, with no clear D. From germline, CDR1 is ENHRY and CDR2 SYGVKD. The ends were cut back, 0 bases at V and 0 bases at J, with 0 bases in the middle. This CDR3 comprises 13 residues. The CDR3 protein is CAISESSYNEQFF. CDR3 DNA: TGTGCCATCAGTGAGTCCTCCTACAATGAGCAGTTCTTC.

This clone was seen a few times. The gene calls are TRBV9 and TRBJ2-1; 9 bases map to TRBD2. The J segment lost 4 bases and the V segment lost 4 bases, leaving 6 bases of the junction unmatched. This CDR3 has 15 residues. Germline lookup yields CDR1 SGDLS and CDR2 YYNGEE. The CDR3 DNA reads TGTGCCAGCAGCCTAGCGGGGACTAATTACAATGAGCAGTTCTTC. As protein: CASSLAGTNYNEQFF.

The chain joins TRBV5-6 to TRBJ2-3; D is unclear. V lost 0 bases, J lost 1 base, and 6 bases lay in between. CDR3 length: 14 residues. From germline, CDR1 is SGHDT and CDR2 YYEEEE. CDR3 sequence reads: CASSLVRRTDTQYF. CDR3 sequence (DNA): TGTGCCAGCAGCTTGGTTCGGCGCACAGATACGCAGTATTTT.

The rearrangement links TRBV5-1 to TRBJ2-7; D might be TRBD2 (6 bases). V was trimmed by 0 bases and J by 11 bases, leaving 18 bases between them. The CDR3 extends over 14 amino acids. The V gene's germline CDR1 is SGHRS and CDR2 YFSETQ. The CDR3 bases are TGCGCCAGCAGCTTGGGTCCCGGGACTCCTTTTAAGTACTTC. Residues: CASSLGPGTPFKYF.

This clone was recorded only once. The chain couples TRBV27 to TRBJ2-7, with D perhaps being TRBD1 or TRBD2 (5 bases each). Germline loops: CDR1 MNHEY, CDR2 SMNVEV (reference sequence). V lost 3 bases to trimming and J lost 0 bases, with 6 bases between them. There are 13 residues in the CDR3. CDR3 coding DNA: TGTGCCAGCAGTTTTGGGGGCTCCTACGAGCAGTACTTC. The encoded protein is CASSFGGSYEQYF.

V is TRBV5-1 and J is TRBJ2-3; D remains unclear. This CDR3 has 13 residues. Trimming cost V 2 bases and J 0 bases, with 4 bases left between them. Germline V gives CDR1 SGHRS, CDR2 YFSETQ. CDR3 protein: CASSLGSTDTQYF. The CDR3 DNA reads as TGCGCCAGCAGCTTAGGGAGCACAGATACGCAGTATTTT.

The genes are TRBV2 and TRBJ2-7, with a possible D match to TRBD1 (6 bases). CDR1 SNHLY and CDR2 FYNNEI come from the germline V gene. The CDR3 covers 14 residues. V shed 6 bases and J shed 3 bases, with 15 bases lying between them. The CDR3 reads CASRTGWGYYEQYF. The CDR3 DNA sequence: TGTGCCAGCAGGACAGGCTGGGGCTACTACGAGCAGTACTTC.

The rearrangement uses TRBV7-9 and TRBJ1-2, with TRBD1 as a possible D gene (5 bases). Germline V gives CDR1 SEHNR, CDR2 FQNEAQ (reference sequence). The CDR3 runs to 17 residues. The V end lost 1 base, the J end lost 5 bases, and 20 bases lay between the germline ends. CDR3: CASSLELVGTYSYGYTF. CDR3 nucleotide sequence: TGTGCCAGCAGCTTAGAATTGGTAGGGACCTATTCATATGGCTACACCTTC.

The V call is TRBV28, the J call TRBJ1-1, with 9 nucleotides matching TRBD1. From germline, CDR1 is MDHEN and CDR2 SYDVKM. With 5 bases clipped from V and 0 bases from J, the junction kept 4 bases outside the gene matches. The CDR3 spans 15 residues. CDR3 region: CASSPRTGVNTEAFF. In DNA form, the CDR3 reads TGTGCCAGCAGTCCTCGGACAGGGGTGAACACTGAAGCTTTCTTT.

The chain joins TRBV7-3 to TRBJ2-5, with 11 bases identical to TRBD2. The CDR3 loop spans 18 amino acids. Germline assignment: CDR1 SGHTA and CDR2 FQGTGA. Unmatched junction bases numbered 12, after V lost 2 bases and J lost 4 bases. CDR3 amino acids: CASSLHPLAGGGGETQYF. The CDR3 DNA reads TGTGCCAGCAGCTTACACCCCCTAGCGGGGGGCGGGGGAGAGACCCAGTACTTC.

This chain uses TRBV12-5 with TRBJ1-1; D gene unclear. CDR1 and CDR2 (germline): LGHNT, FRNRAP. V lost 0 bases to trimming and J lost 12 bases, with 11 bases between them. The CDR3 is made up of 12 amino acids. This CDR3 is CASGLVPGNTFF. In nucleotides, the CDR3 is TGTGCTAGTGGTTTGGTACCGGGCAATACTTTCTTT.

The rearrangement uses TRBV7-6 and TRBJ1-1, with a tentative D call TRBD1 (5 bases). The CDR3 covers 14 residues. The germline V gene encodes CDR1 SGHVS and CDR2 FNYEAQ. Deletions cut 3 bases from V and 5 bases from J, with 13 bases between. DNA of the CDR3: TGTGCCAGCAGCTTGGGGGGGTCGAGGACTGAAGCTTTCTTT. Amino acid sequence: CASSLGGSRTEAFF. Using reference TRBV7-6 and TRBJ1-1 for the parts outside the CDR3, the full variable domain is GAGVSQSPRYKVTKRGQDVALRCDPISGHVSLYWYRQALGQGPEFLTYFNYEAQQDKSGLPNDRFSAERPEGSISTLTIQRTEQRDSAMYRCASSLGGSRTEAFFGQGTRLTVV.

The chain combines TRBV5-1 with TRBJ2-7, with 10 positions matching TRBD1. Germline loops: CDR1 SGHRS, CDR2 YFSETQ. The CDR3 consists of 17 residues. The ends lost 6 bases at V and 5 bases at J; junction bases unmatched: 17. The CDR3: CASTPELTGTGDNEQYF. The CDR3 nucleotides are TGCGCCAGCACCCCCGAACTTACCGGGACAGGGGACAACGAGCAGTACTTC.

This rearrangement joins TRBV5-4 to TRBJ2-5, with TRBD2 as a possible D gene (5 bases). This CDR3 is built from 15 residues. V lost 0 bases to trimming and J lost 3 bases, with 12 bases between them. Germline V gene data show CDR1 as SGHNT and CDR2 as YYREEE (reference sequence). For the CDR3, the DNA is TGTGCCAGCAGCTTGGAGCGGTATAGGGAAGAGACCCAGTACTTC. It yields the protein CASSLERYREETQYF.

The V call is TRBV11-3, the J call TRBJ1-5; no clear D gene. Germline CDR1 SGHNT, CDR2 YENEEA. The V end was cut by 5 bases, the J end by 0 bases, with 8 bases between. The CDR3 extends over 14 amino acids. In DNA form, the CDR3 reads TGTGCCAGCAGCCGAGGGCTTAGCAATCAGCCCCAGCATTTT. Its protein is CASSRGLSNQPQHF. Drawing the rest from reference TRBV11-3 and TRBJ1-5, the complete variable domain is EAGVVQSPRYKIIEKKQPVAFWCNPISGHNTLYWYLQNLGQGPELLIRYENEEAVDDSQLPKDRFSAERLKGVDSTLKIQPAELGDSAVYLCASSRGLSNQPQHFGDGTRLSIL.

The chain recombines TRBV5-1 with TRBJ1-1; weak D call: TRBD1 (5 bases). The CDR3 runs 16 residues. Germline CDR1 is SGHRS and CDR2 is YFSETQ. V gave up 0 bases and J gave up 0 bases, with 12 bases separating them. The CDR3 DNA follows: TGCGCCAGCAGCTTGGTAGTAGGGACCATGAACACTGAAGCTTTCTTT. It codes for CASSLVVGTMNTEAFF.

V and J are TRBV21-1 and TRBJ2-1; the tabulated D call, TRBD1, remains unverified against the DNA. TRBV21-1 is classified as a pseudogene. The CDR3 has 15 amino acids. CDR3 sequence (DNA): TGTGCCAGCAACCCGGACAGGGCCCACTACAATGAGCAGTTCTTC. Protein sequence: CASNPDRAHYNEQFF.

This chain links TRBV28 with TRBJ1-3, with D possibly being TRBD1 (5 bases). Germline V gives CDR1 MDHEN, CDR2 SYDVKM. The CDR3 extends over 13 amino acids. The V and J ends lost 7 bases and 8 bases respectively, with 15 bases between them. Here the CDR3 reads CASTPQGGDTIYF. The CDR3 nucleotides are TGTGCCAGCACCCCTCAGGGAGGGGACACCATATATTTT.

This clone is a singleton in its sample. V and J are TRBV30 and TRBJ2-1, with unresolved D. Germline assignment: CDR1 GTSNPN and CDR2 SVGIG (reference sequence). There are 15 residues in the CDR3. V was cut by 1 base and J by 0 bases, with 10 bases left in between. CDR3 protein: CAWSGKSSSYNEQFF. Here the CDR3 DNA reads TGTGCCTGGAGTGGGAAATCGAGCTCCTACAATGAGCAGTTCTTC.

This clone was detected only a few times. V and J are TRBV9 and TRBJ1-2; D is unresolved. Germline V gene sequence: CDR1 SGDLS, CDR2 YYNGEE. The V end lost 0 bases, the J end lost 1 base, and 10 bases lay between the germline ends. The CDR3 runs 15 residues. CDR3 in amino acids: CASSVGGSGNYGYTF. The DNA for the CDR3 is TGTGCCAGCAGCGTAGGCGGCAGTGGTAACTATGGCTACACCTTC.

J is TRBJ1-3 and V is TRBV6-1; D is unclear. Trimming removed 2 bases from V and 3 bases from J, with 11 bases in between. Germline-derived CDR1 and CDR2 are MNHNS and SASEGT. This CDR3 has 15 amino acids. CDR3: CASSEIRGYGNTIYF. As DNA, the CDR3 is TGTGCCAGCAGTGAAATCCGGGGATATGGAAACACCATATATTTT.